Listed below are T cell receptor beta chains from one sample, sequenced in a study of blood T cell repertoires in COVID-19. The data were produced by immunoSEQ multiplex PCR, yet TCRdb's version contains in-frame clones alone and is incomplete. The sample has under 130,000 clones; approximately 80% are singletons. Sequencing was performed on peripheral blood. The receptors come from a woman in her 70s with acute or convalescent COVID-19. Each CDR3 is given with its conserved first and last residue. The D gene is left open where the match is weak. Where a row states a size, it is once, few, many or the class of an expanded clone; other rows omit it.

.	TRBV7-2	.	TRBJ1-5	TGTGCCAGCAGCCCCGGTGAGGCACAGCCCCAGCATTTT	CASSPGEAQPQHF
.	TRBV10-2	.	TRBJ2-7	TGCGCCAGCAGCGTCAGCGACGAGCAGTACTTC	CASSVSDEQYF
.	TRBV18	.	TRBJ1-1	TGTGCCAGCTCACCCTTAGGACAAGTGAACACTGAAGCTTTCTTT	CASSPLGQVNTEAFF
TRBD2	TRBV9	.	TRBJ2-7	TGTGCCAGCAGCGCCGGGACTAGCATCTACGAGCAGTACTTC	CASSAGTSIYEQYF
.	TRBV19	.	TRBJ1-5	TGTGCCAGTACCTCTCTCGAGGGCGGGGATCAGCCCCAGCATTTT	CASTSLEGGDQPQHF
.	TRBV7-2	.	TRBJ1-4	TGTGCCAGCAGCTCCAACCCACCGGCAACTAATGAAAAACTGTTTTTT	CASSSNPPATNEKLFF
.	TRBV7-8	.	TRBJ1-1	TGTGCCAGCAGCTCCCGACAGGTGGGGACTGAAGCTTTCTTT	CASSSRQVGTEAFF
TRBD2	TRBV19	.	TRBJ2-5	TGTGCCAGTAGTCCCGGACTAGCGGCCGAGACCCAGTACTTC	CASSPGLAAETQYF
.	TRBV2	once	TRBJ1-1	TGTGCCAGCAGTGAAAGCGTGTCACTGGGCACTGAAGCTTTCTTT	CASSESVSLGTEAFF
.	TRBV21-1	.	TRBJ1-1	TGTGCCCACGGACAGAAGAACACTGAAGCTTTCTTT	CAHGQKNTEAFF
.	TRBV20-1	.	TRBJ2-1	TGCAGTGCTAGTCGTCAGGGGAATGAGCAGTTCTTC	CSASRQGNEQFF